Described below is a single T cell receptor beta chain sequence and its context. Its target is unknown. Primers included in the PCR were 60 Vbeta and 13 Jbeta primers. Profiled with immunoSEQ multiplex PCR; TCRdb holds only in-frame clones, not every one. Of some 130,000 clones listed, 80% were seen once; the top ten hold under 1.5%. The record originates from a study of cytomegalovirus exposure and HLA in healthy donors. Findings and caveats of the study: Altogether, 160 or so TCR beta chains were recorded as cytomegalovirus-associated. Earlier analysis found most TCR beta V segments productive about 87% or about 30% of the time. In a later analysis, HLA-associated beta chains showed higher expansion and lower generation probabilities than comparable chains.

Regarding donors, all were healthy bone marrow donors. Trimming took 3 bases from V and 5 from J; bases not matched to a gene: 6. Germline CDR1 reads KGHSH; CDR2 reads LQKENI. This CDR3 is built from 15 residues. The sequence was obtained from a male donor in good health and CMV-seropositive. The chain couples TRBV18 to TRBJ1-5; 8 bases are a match to TRBD1. The material sequenced was PBMCs. CDR3 sequence (DNA): TGTGCCAGCTCACCTACAGGGGGTTTTGATCAGCCCCAGCATTTT. Its protein is CASSPTGGFDQPQHF.